What follows describes a single T cell receptor beta chain. Its antigen is not identified. The sample originates from a study of chemoradiotherapy in HPV16-positive cancers. Repertoires were sampled repeatedly during chemoradiotherapy. V lost 5 bases to trimming and J lost 6 bases, with 20 bases between them. The CDR3 has 16 amino acids. CDR1 SGHVS and CDR2 FQNEAQ come from the germline V gene. Study observations and caveats: During treatment, candidate HPV-specific clones and E7-related motifs expanded in tumor. Better recurrence-free survival went with HPV-responsive T-cell expansion in HPV16-positive patients. HPV-specific T cells were functionally defined from only two HPV16-positive patients.

TCRdb's table, derived via immunoSEQ multiplex PCR, lists solely in-frame clones and lacks some. The sample holds approximately 1,400 clones, more than 70% seen once. Specimen: tumor tissue, collected from a patient who underwent chemoradiotherapy. V and J are TRBV7-8 and TRBJ2-1, with D possibly TRBD1 on 7 matching bases. The receptor was derived from a human donor with HPV-associated anogenital cancer. Here the CDR3 reads CASSPRTGGLSNEQFF. CDR3 bases: TGTGCCAGCAGCCCTAGGACAGGAGGGTTATCCAATGAGCAGTTCTTC.